These 20 T cell receptor beta chains were sequenced from one sample in a study of T cells in Graves' hyperthyroidism and ophthalmopathy. Template material for amplifying TCR beta CDR3 regions consisted of RNA transcripts. Using the HTBI primer set, a first-round RT-PCR was run on the TCR CDR3. TCRdb used MiXCR to reprocess the multiplex PCR reads, holding one entry per CDR3 protein. The table shows hundreds of thousands of distinct CDR3 sequences, with 30% to 40% occurring only once. What was sequenced was blood. These receptors were collected from a woman aged 40 to 55 with Graves' hyperthyroidism.

The count of this clonotype is one. The junction does not match germline at one end; this may be a read error. The chain couples TRBV7-2 to TRBJ1-3; 8 bases line up with TRBD1. This CDR3 is 16 amino acids long. Germline-derived CDR1 and CDR2 are SGHTA and FQGNSA. The CDR3 loop is CAGSLSVTGVGNTIYF. CDR3 nucleotide sequence: TGTGCCGGCAGCTTAAGCGTGACAGGGGTTGGAAACACCATATATTTT.

The V call is TRBV4-3, the J call TRBJ2-7; TRBD1 agrees at 7 bases. With 4 bases clipped from V and 4 bases from J, the junction kept 10 bases outside the gene matches. The germline gives CDR1 LGHNA, CDR2 YSLEER. The CDR3 spans 15 residues. The CDR3 reads CASSPRQGLVYEQYF. The CDR3 DNA reads TGCGCCAGCAGCCCCCGACAGGGTCTTGTATACGAGCAGTACTTC.

This clonotype was seen many times. The chain couples TRBV2 to TRBJ1-1; 7 nucleotides match TRBD1. This CDR3 comprises 13 residues. Trimming at V came to 6 bases and at J to 1 base, leaving 2 bases not matched to a gene. CDR1 SNHLY and CDR2 FYNNEI come from the germline V gene. This CDR3 is CASRDRRNTEAFF. The CDR3 DNA is TGTGCCAGCAGGGACAGGAGGAACACTGAAGCTTTCTTT.

J is TRBJ1-5 and V is TRBV6-5, with D hard to call. V lost 2 bases and J 2 bases, leaving 13 bases between the germline ends. The CDR3 is made up of 16 amino acids. From germline, CDR1 is MNHEY and CDR2 SVGAGI. The CDR3 reads CASSYEEGMGNQPQHF. In DNA, the CDR3 is TGTGCCAGCAGTTACGAGGAAGGGATGGGCAATCAGCCCCAGCATTTT.

This clonotype was counted a few times. V and J are TRBV4-3 and TRBJ1-1; possible D gene TRBD1, 6 bases. Trimming took off 6 bases at V and 6 bases at J, with 14 bases between the two ends. CDR1 is LGHNA and CDR2 is YSLEER in the germline V gene. CDR3 size: 13 residues. DNA for the CDR3: TGCGCCAGCAGTGCGGACAGTGCCCCTGAAGCTTTCTTT. Protein: CASSADSAPEAFF.

This clonotype was seen many times. This chain joins TRBV6-5 and TRBJ2-5; D remains unclear. The CDR3 consists of 14 residues. Germline V gene sequence: CDR1 MNHEY, CDR2 SVGAGI. The ends were cut back, 0 bases at V and 5 bases at J, with 10 bases in the middle. CDR3 loop: CASSYSTVRETQYF. The CDR3 nucleotides read TGTGCCAGCAGTTACTCGACCGTTAGGGAGACCCAGTACTTC.

This clonotype was picked up many times. A read error may account for a junction end that differs from germline. This rearrangement joins TRBV7-8 to TRBJ2-5; unclear D gene. The CDR3 is 14 amino acids. The germline gives CDR1 SGHVS, CDR2 FQNEAQ. The CDR3 reads CASSLGRLQEAQYF. DNA for the CDR3: TGTGCCAGCAGCTTAGGGCGGTTGCAAGAGGCCCAGTACTTC.

This clonotype has a count of ten or more. The rearrangement links TRBV7-9 to TRBJ2-7; D assignment may be TRBD1 or TRBD2 (6 bases each). The V gene lost 5 bases and the J gene lost 7 bases, with 15 bases spanning the gap. This CDR3 has 13 amino acids. Germline-derived CDR1 and CDR2 are SEHNR and FQNEAQ (reference sequence). The CDR3 nucleotides read TGTGCCAGCAGCCCCACGGGGGCGGGGGAGCAGTACTTC. Translated: CASSPTGAGEQYF.

The chain combines TRBV2 with TRBJ2-7; 9 positions match TRBD1. CDR1 and CDR2 from the germline V gene are SNHLY and FYNNEI. The V and J ends lost 5 bases and 3 bases, in that order; junction bases with no gene match: 8. This CDR3 is built from 15 residues. The CDR3: CASSSQGAAVYEQYF. CDR3 nucleotide sequence: TGTGCCAGCAGTTCACAGGGGGCGGCGGTCTACGAGCAGTACTTC.

This sequence joins TRBV10-3 and TRBJ1-6; D is uncertain. The CDR3 totals 15 residues. Per germline, CDR1 ENHRY and CDR2 SYGVKD. The V end lost 0 bases, the J end lost 9 bases, and 12 bases lay between the germline ends. The DNA for the CDR3 is TGTGCCATCAGTGAGTCGATGACGGATGGTTCACCCCTCCACTTT. Translated, it gives CAISESMTDGSPLHF.

V gene TRBV7-2 combines with J gene TRBJ2-7, with TRBD2 identical over 8 bases. V gave up 2 bases and J gave up 6 bases; unmatched junction bases: 12. CDR1 and CDR2 (germline): SGHTA, FQGNSA. The length of the CDR3 is 16 residues. The CDR3: CASSLRGGGQACEQYF. For the CDR3, the DNA is TGTGCCAGCAGCTTACGTGGCGGGGGGCAAGCCTGCGAGCAGTACTTC.

This clonotype was counted a few times. The chain combines TRBV7-2 with TRBJ2-1; perhaps TRBD1 as D (5 bases). The CDR3 totals 12 residues. Trimming removed 5 bases at V and 7 bases at J, with 9 bases between. Germline V gene sequence: CDR1 SGHTA, CDR2 FQGNSA. In DNA, the CDR3 is TGTGCCAGCAGCCCAGACAGAAATGAGCAGTTCTTC. Its translation is CASSPDRNEQFF.

V and J are TRBV29-1 and TRBJ1-1; perhaps TRBD1 as D (5 bases). Trimming removed 8 bases at V and 1 base at J, with 17 bases between. Looked up from germline, CDR1 is SQVTM and CDR2 is ANQGSEA. CDR3 size: 14 residues. The CDR3 is CSPVLAQGNTEAFF. DNA of the CDR3: TGCAGCCCCGTCCTCGCCCAGGGGAACACTGAAGCTTTCTTT.

This clonotype was picked up many times. This likely comes from a read error, as the CDR3 has no conserved phenylalanine or tryptophan at its end. The DNA is omitted, as the CDR3 cannot be located on it reliably, and the CDR3 follows TCRdb's listing. The chain uses TRBV7-4 and TRBJ2-7; TRBD2 was called by the table and not checked on the DNA. Germline-derived CDR1 and CDR2 are SGHVT and SQSDAQ. The CDR3 totals 13 residues, both ends included. CDR3 loop: CASSSSGRAGVGH.

This clonotype has a count of ten or more. This sequence joins TRBV14 and TRBJ1-6; D call uncertain. Germline V lookup: CDR1 SGHDN, CDR2 FVKESK. V was clipped by 0 bases and J by 14 bases, with 14 bases between them. CDR3 length: 14 amino acids. The CDR3 DNA reads as TGTGCCAGCAGCCAAGAAAAGATTTGGGCCACCCTCCACTTT. Translating it yields CASSQEKIWATLHF.

Turning to this clonotype: A much larger clone differs from this one at a single base, so this may be a read error. The V and J genes are TRBV2 and TRBJ1-2; D gene ambiguous. The CDR3 is made up of 8 amino acids. Deletions cut 7 bases from V and 9 bases from J, with 3 bases between. In germline, CDR1 is SNHLY, CDR2 FYNNEI. The CDR3 DNA sequence: TGTGCCAGCAATCGCTACACCTTC. It yields the protein CASNRYTF. Supplemented by reference TRBV2 and TRBJ1-2, the full variable domain reads EPEVTQTPSHQVTQMGQEVILRCVPISNHLYFYWYRQILGQKVEFLVSFYNNEISEKSEIFDDQFSVERPDGSNFTLKIRSTKLEDSAMYFCASNRYTFGSGTRLTVV.

The CDR3, as DNA: TGCAGTGCTCCGACTAGCGGGAGAACAGATACGCAGTATTTT. Translation gives CSAPTSGRTDTQYF. The gene calls are TRBV20-1 and TRBJ2-3; TRBD2 agrees at 12 bases. The CDR3 length is 14 residues. V shed 5 bases and J 3 bases; nucleotides not matched to a gene: 3. Germline CDR1 reads DFQATT; CDR2 reads SNEGSKA (reference sequence).

This clonotype was seen a few times. This chain joins TRBV20-1 and TRBJ2-7; possibly TRBD1 or TRBD2 for D (6 bases each). The CDR3 extends over 15 amino acids. V lost 0 bases and J 3 bases, leaving 15 bases between the germline ends. Germline V gives CDR1 DFQATT, CDR2 SNEGSKA (reference sequence). DNA for the CDR3: TGCAGTGCTAGAGATCTCCAACAGGGACTCTACGAGCAGTACTTC. This translates into CSARDLQQGLYEQYF.

There are a few counts of this clonotype. In nucleotides, the CDR3 is TGTGCCAGCAGAAGGGACAACTTTAGCAATCAGCCCCAGCATTTT. Its protein is CASRRDNFSNQPQHF. The chain is built from TRBV27 and TRBJ1-5; tentatively, D is TRBD1 (6 bases). Trimming took 6 bases from V and 0 from J, leaving 12 bases between them. The germline gives CDR1 MNHEY, CDR2 SMNVEV (reference sequence). This CDR3 has 15 residues.

Ten or more counts support this clonotype. This chain joins TRBV6-5 and TRBJ1-4, with D possibly being TRBD1 (5 bases). This CDR3 spans 12 amino acids. Germline V gene sequence: CDR1 MNHEY, CDR2 SVGAGI. V was cut by 5 bases and J by 8 bases, with 9 bases left in between. The chain's CDR3 is CASSPGKEKLFF. For the CDR3, the DNA is TGTGCCAGCAGTCCAGGGAAGGAAAAACTGTTTTTT.